Presented here are 7 T cell receptor beta chains from one specimen sequenced in a study of cytomegalovirus exposure and HLA in healthy donors. Primers: 60 Vbeta forward and 13 Jbeta reverse. The data were produced by immunoSEQ multiplex PCR, yet TCRdb's version contains in-frame clones alone and is incomplete. The table has about 140,000 clones, approximately 79% seen once. The specimen was PBMCs. The receptors come from a woman aged 45 to 65 in good health and CMV-seropositive.

The chain joins TRBV2 to TRBJ1-6, with 7 bases identical to TRBD1. Per the germline V gene, CDR1 is SNHLY and CDR2 is FYNNEI. This CDR3 spans 15 amino acids. With 4 bases clipped from V and 7 bases from J, the junction kept 7 bases outside the gene matches. In nucleotides, the CDR3 is TGTGCCAGCAGTGGAAGGACAGGCGAAAATTCACCCCTCCACTTT. Protein product: CASSGRTGENSPLHF.

In its sample, this clone was seen once. The gene calls are TRBV13 and TRBJ1-1; D is unclear. V was trimmed by 1 base and J by 8 bases, leaving 5 bases between them. There are 11 residues in the CDR3. Germline CDR1 is PRHDT and CDR2 is FYEKMQ (reference sequence). The CDR3 nucleotides are TGTGCCAGCAGCTTAGTGGCAGAAGCTTTCTTT. As protein: CASSLVAEAFF.

The V gene is TRBV11-2, the J gene TRBJ2-3; possibly TRBD2 for D (6 bases). CDR1 and CDR2 (germline): SGHAT, FQNNGV. The CDR3 sequence is 14 residues long. With 3 bases removed from V and 3 bases from J, the gap between germline ends came to 10 bases. This chain's CDR3 is CASSFQGGTDTQYF. The CDR3, as DNA: TGTGCCAGCAGCTTTCAGGGAGGTACAGATACGCAGTATTTT.

This clone was observed once. CDR3 nucleotides: TGTGCCAGCAGCTCCCGGACAGGGAGGGACACTGAAGCTTTCTTT. As protein: CASSSRTGRDTEAFF. The rearrangement joins TRBV7-6 to TRBJ1-1; 8 nucleotides align to TRBD1. Germline trimming cut 4 bases from V and 3 bases from J; bases unmatched to any gene: 7. In germline, CDR1 is SGHVS, CDR2 FNYEAQ. This CDR3 comprises 15 residues.

The gene calls are TRBV19 and TRBJ1-3; 7 bases line up with TRBD1. Germline CDR1 LNHDA, CDR2 SQIVND (reference sequence). The CDR3 spans 15 residues. V lost 5 bases, J lost 0 bases, and 4 bases stayed unmatched. The DNA for the CDR3 is TGTGCCAGTAGTCACGGACAGGTCTCTGGAAACACCATATATTTT. Translating it yields CASSHGQVSGNTIYF.

The chain has TRBV6-4 and TRBJ2-3, with D perhaps matching TRBD2 (7 bases). CDR3 size: 16 residues. V shed 0 bases and J shed 4 bases, with 14 bases lying between them. Germline lookup yields CDR1 MRHNA and CDR2 SNTAGT. DNA for the CDR3: TGTGCCAGCAGTGACTCGATAGGGGGGGGGCCAGATACGCAGTATTTT. The encoded protein is CASSDSIGGGPDTQYF.

The table lists this clone with a count of one. The chain employs TRBV4-3 and TRBJ2-2; 10 positions match TRBD1. Looked up from germline, CDR1 is LGHNA and CDR2 is YSLEER. The CDR3 contains 16 residues. The junction had 5 bases not matched to a gene; V was cut back by 6 bases and J by 1 base. CDR3 residues: CASSQDRGLNTGELFF. DNA of the CDR3: TGCGCCAGCAGTCAGGACAGGGGGTTGAACACCGGGGAGCTGTTTTTT.